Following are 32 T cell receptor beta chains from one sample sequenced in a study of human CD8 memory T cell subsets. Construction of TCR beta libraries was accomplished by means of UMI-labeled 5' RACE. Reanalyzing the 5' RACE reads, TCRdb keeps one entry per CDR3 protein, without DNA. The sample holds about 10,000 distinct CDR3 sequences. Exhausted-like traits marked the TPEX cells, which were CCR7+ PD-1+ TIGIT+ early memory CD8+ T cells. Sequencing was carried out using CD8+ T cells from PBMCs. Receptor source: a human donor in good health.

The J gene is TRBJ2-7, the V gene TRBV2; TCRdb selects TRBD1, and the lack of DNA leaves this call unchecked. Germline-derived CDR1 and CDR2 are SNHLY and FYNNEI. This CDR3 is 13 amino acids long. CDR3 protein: CASSKATGGEQYF.

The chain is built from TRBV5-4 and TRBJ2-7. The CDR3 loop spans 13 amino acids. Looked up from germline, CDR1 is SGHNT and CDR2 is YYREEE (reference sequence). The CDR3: CASSSGDSYEQYF.

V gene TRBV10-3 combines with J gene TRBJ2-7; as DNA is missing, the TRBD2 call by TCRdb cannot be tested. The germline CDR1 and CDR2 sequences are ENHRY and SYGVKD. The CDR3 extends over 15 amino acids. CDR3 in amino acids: CAIRYTSGSSYEQYF.

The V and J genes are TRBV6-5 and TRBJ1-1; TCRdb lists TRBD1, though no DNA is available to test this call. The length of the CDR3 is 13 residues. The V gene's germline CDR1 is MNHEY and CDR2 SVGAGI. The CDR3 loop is CASGLGTNTEAFF.

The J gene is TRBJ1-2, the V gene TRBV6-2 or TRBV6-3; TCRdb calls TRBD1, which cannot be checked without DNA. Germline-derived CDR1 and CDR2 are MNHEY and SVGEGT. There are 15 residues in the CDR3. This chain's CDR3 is CASIPTTGRNYGYTF.

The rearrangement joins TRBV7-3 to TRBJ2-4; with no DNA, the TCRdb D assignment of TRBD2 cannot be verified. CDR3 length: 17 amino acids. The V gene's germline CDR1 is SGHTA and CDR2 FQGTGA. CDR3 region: CASSALGVTGATDIQYF.

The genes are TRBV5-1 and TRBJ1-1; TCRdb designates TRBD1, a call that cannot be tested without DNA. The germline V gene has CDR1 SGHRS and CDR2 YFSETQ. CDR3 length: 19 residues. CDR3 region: CASSYGLEVYGSWGTEAFF. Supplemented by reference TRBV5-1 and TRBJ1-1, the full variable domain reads KAGVTQTPRYLIKTRGQQVTLSCSPISGHRSVSWYQQTPGQGLQFLFEYFSETQRNKGNFPGRFSGRQFSNSRSEMNVSTLELGDSALYLCASSYGLEVYGSWGTEAFFGQGTRLTVV.

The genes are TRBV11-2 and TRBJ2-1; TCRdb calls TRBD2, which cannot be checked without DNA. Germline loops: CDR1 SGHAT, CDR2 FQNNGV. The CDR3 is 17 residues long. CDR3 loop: CASSSPGSGDGYNEQFF.

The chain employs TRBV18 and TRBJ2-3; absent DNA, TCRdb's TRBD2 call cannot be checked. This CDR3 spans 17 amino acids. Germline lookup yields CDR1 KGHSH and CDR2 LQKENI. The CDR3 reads CASSPPGGGPISDTQYF.

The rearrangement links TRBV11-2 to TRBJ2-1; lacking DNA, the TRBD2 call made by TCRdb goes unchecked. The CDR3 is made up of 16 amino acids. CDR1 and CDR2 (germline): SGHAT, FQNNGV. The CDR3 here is CASSPRGGREGDEQFF.

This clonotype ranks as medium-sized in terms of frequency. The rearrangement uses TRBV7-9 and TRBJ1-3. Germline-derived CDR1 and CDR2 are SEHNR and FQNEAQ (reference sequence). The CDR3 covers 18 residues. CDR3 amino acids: CASSSPYKGPRAGNTIYF.

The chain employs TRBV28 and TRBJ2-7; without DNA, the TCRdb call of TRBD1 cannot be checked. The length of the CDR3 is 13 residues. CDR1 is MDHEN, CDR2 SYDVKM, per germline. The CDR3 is CASRLPGGGEQYF. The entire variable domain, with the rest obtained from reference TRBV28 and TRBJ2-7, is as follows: DVKVTQSSRYLVKRTGEKVFLECVQDMDHENMFWYRQDPGLGLRLIYFSYDVKMKEKGDIPEGYSVSREKKERFSLILESASTNQTSMYLCASRLPGGGEQYFGPGTRLTVT.

The CDR3 loop is CASSLEGAGVNTEAFF. The chain joins TRBV28 to TRBJ1-1. The CDR3 runs 16 residues. Germline CDR1 MDHEN, CDR2 SYDVKM.

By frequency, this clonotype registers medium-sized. CDR3: CARLGQGENTGELFF. The rearrangement links TRBV12-3 or TRBV12-4 to TRBJ2-2; as DNA is missing, the TRBD1 call by TCRdb cannot be tested. The CDR3 extends over 15 amino acids.

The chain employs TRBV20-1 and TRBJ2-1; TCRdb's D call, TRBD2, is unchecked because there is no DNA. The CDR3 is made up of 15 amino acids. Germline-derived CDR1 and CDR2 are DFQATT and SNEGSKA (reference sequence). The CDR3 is CSARDSLAGDFEQFF.

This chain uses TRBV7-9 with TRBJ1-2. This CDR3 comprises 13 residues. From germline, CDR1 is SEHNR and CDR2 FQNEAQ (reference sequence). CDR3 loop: CASSSGLRAANTF.

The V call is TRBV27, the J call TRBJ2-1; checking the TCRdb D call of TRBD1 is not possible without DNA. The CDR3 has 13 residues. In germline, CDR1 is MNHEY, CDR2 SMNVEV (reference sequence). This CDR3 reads CASSLKISREQFF.

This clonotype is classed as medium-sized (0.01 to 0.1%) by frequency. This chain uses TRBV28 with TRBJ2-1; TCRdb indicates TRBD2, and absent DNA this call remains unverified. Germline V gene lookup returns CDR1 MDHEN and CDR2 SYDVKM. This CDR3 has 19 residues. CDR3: CASSHFRDSTRRSYNEQFF. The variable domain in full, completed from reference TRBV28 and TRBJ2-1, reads DVKVTQSSRYLVKRTGEKVFLECVQDMDHENMFWYRQDPGLGLRLIYFSYDVKMKEKGDIPEGYSVSREKKERFSLILESASTNQTSMYLCASSHFRDSTRRSYNEQFFGPGTRLTVL.

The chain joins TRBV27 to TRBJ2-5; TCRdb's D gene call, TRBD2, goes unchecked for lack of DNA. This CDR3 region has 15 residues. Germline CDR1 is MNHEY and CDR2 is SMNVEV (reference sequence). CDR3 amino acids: CASSRGAGGQETQYF.

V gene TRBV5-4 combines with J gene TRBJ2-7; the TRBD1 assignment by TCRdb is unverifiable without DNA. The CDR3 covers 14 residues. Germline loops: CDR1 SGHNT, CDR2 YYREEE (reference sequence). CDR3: CASSLDLDREDSYF. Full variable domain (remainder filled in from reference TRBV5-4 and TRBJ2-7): ETGVTQSPTHLIKTRGQQVTLRCSSQSGHNTVSWYQQALGQGPQFIFQYYREEENGRGNFPPRFSGLQFPNYSSELNVNALELDDSALYLCASSLDLDREDSYFGPGTRLTVT.

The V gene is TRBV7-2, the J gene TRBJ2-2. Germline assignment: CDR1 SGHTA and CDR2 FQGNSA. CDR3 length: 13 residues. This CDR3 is CASSLVTTGELFF.

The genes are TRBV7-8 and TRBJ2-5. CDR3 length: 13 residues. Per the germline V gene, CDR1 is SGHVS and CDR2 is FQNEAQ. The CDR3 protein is CASSLSRTETQYF.

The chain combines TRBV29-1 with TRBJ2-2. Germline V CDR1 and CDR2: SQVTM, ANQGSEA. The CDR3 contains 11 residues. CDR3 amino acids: CSVRDTGELFF.

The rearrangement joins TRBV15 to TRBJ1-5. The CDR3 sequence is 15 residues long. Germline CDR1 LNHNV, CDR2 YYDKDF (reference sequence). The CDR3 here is CATSRDIHHNQPQHF.

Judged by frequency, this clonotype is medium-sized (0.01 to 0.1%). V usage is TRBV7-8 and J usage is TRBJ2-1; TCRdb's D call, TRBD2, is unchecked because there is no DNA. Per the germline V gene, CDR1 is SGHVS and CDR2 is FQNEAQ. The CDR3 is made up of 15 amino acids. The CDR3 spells CASSLPLGDKDEQFF. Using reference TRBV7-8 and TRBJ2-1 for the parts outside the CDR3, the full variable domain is GAGVSQSPRYKVAKRGQDVALRCDPISGHVSLFWYQQALGQGPEFLTYFQNEAQLDKSGLPSDRFFAERPEGSVSTLKIQRTQQEDSAVYLCASSLPLGDKDEQFFGPGTRLTVL.

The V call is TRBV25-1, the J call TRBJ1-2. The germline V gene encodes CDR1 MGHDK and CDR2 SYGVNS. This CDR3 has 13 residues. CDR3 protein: CASSDVGSYGYTF.

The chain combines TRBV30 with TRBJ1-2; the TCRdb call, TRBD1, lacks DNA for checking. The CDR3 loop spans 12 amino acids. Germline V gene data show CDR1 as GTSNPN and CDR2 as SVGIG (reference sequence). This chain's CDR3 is CAWSVQGDLLTF.

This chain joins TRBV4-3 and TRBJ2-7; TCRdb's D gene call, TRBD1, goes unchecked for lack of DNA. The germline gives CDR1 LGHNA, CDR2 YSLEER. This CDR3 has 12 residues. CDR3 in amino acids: CASKGSPDEQYF.

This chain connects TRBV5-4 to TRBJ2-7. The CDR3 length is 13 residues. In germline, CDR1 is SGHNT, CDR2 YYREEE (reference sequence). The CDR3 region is CASSLGQLGEQYF.

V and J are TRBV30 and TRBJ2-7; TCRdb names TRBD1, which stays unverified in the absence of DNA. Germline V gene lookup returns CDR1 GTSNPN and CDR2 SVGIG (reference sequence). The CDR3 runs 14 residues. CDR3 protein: CAWSNGQGGNEQYF.

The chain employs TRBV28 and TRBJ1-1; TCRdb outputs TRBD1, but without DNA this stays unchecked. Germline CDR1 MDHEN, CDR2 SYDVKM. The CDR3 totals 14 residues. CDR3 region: CASSGNRGQAEAFF. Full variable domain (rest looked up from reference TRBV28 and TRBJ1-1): DVKVTQSSRYLVKRTGEKVFLECVQDMDHENMFWYRQDPGLGLRLIYFSYDVKMKEKGDIPEGYSVSREKKERFSLILESASTNQTSMYLCASSGNRGQAEAFFGQGTRLTVV.

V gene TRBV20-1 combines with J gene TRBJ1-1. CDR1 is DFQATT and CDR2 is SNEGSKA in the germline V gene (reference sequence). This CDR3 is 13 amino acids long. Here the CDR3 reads CSANSQSATEAFF.